These 14 T cell receptor beta chains share one sample of origin, sequenced in a study of breast tumors, draining lymph nodes, adjacent tissues. Via MiXCR, TCRdb re-called the multiplex PCR reads, giving one row per CDR3 protein. This table has fewer than 200,000 distinct CDR3 sequences, 25% to 40% appearing once. Axillary draining lymph nodes of breast cancer patients supplied the node samples. Source material: axillary lymph node tissue. The receptors shown here come from a female donor with breast cancer. Some clones in this sample may be carry-over from other donors' samples.

This clonotype has just a few counts. The rearrangement uses TRBV5-1 and TRBJ2-4; 7 nucleotides align to TRBD2. In germline, CDR1 is SGHRS, CDR2 YFSETQ. This CDR3 region has 16 residues. V lost 0 bases and J lost 7; bases outside the gene matches: 10. The CDR3, as DNA: TGCGCCAGCAGCTTGGGGGAGGGGACGGGTCGGAACATTCAGTACTTC. Its translation: CASSLGEGTGRNIQYF.

Regarding this clonotype: The CDR3 does not end in the conserved phenylalanine or tryptophan, so this is likely a read error. The genes are TRBV5-5 and TRBJ2-7, with 9 bases fitting TRBD1. The J segment lost 0 bases and the V segment lost 3 bases, leaving 4 bases of the junction unmatched. Germline V gene lookup returns CDR1 SGHKS and CDR2 YYEKEE (reference sequence). The CDR3 totals 15 residues. The CDR3 here is CASSSLDRGSYEQYL. Here the CDR3 DNA reads TGTGCCAGCAGCTCCCTGGACAGGGGCTCCTACGAGCAGTACCTC.

This clonotype was seen at least ten times. The chain couples TRBV11-3 to TRBJ1-3; D not certain. Germline CDR1 and CDR2: SGHNT and YENEEA. The CDR3 sequence is 13 residues long. Trimming took 5 bases from V and 5 from J, leaving 10 bases between them. The CDR3 DNA reads TGTGCCAGCAGCCAGAACAAAAGAAACACCATATATTTT. This translates into CASSQNKRNTIYF.

Comments on this clonotype: A read error is possible here, since a much larger clone lies one base away. The genes are TRBV5-5 and TRBJ2-2; 7 nucleotides line up with TRBD2. This CDR3 is 15 amino acids long. Looked up from germline, CDR1 is SGHKS and CDR2 is YYEKEE (reference sequence). This chain's CDR3 is CTSSLRWGGTGELFF. CDR3 in DNA: TGTACCAGCAGCTTGAGGTGGGGGGGCACCGGGGAGCTGTTTTTT.

This clonotype was counted at least ten times. V is TRBV7-9 and J is TRBJ2-5; a possible D gene is TRBD1 (5 bases). Germline-derived CDR1 and CDR2 are SEHNR and FQNEAQ (reference sequence). The CDR3 runs 16 residues. Trimming pared 1 base from V and 1 base from J, leaving 13 bases between. The CDR3 spells CASSLGFKGPQETQYF. DNA of the CDR3: TGTGCCAGCAGCTTAGGGTTTAAGGGGCCCCAAGAGACCCAGTACTTC. Based on the CDR3 plus reference TRBV7-9 and TRBJ2-5, the full variable domain is DTGVSQNPRHKITKRGQNVTFRCDPISEHNRLYWYRQTLGQGPEFLTYFQNEAQLEKSRLLSDRFSAERPKGSFSTLEIQRTEQGDSAMYLCASSLGFKGPQETQYFGPGTRLLVL.

This clonotype was detected ten times or more. The chain employs TRBV7-9 and TRBJ2-2; 7 nucleotides align to TRBD2. The junction had 4 bases not matched to a gene; V was cut back by 6 bases and J by 6 bases. The CDR3 runs 13 residues. CDR1 and CDR2 (germline): SEHNR, FQNEAQ (reference sequence). The CDR3 spells CASSPGLAGELFF. The CDR3, as DNA: TGTGCCAGCAGTCCTGGACTAGCCGGGGAGCTGTTTTTT.

About this clonotype: An end of the junction differs from the germline gene, which may be a read error. J is TRBJ2-5 and V is TRBV10-3, with D tentatively TRBD1 or TRBD2 (5 bases each). In germline, CDR1 is ENHRY, CDR2 SYGVKD. This CDR3 is 13 amino acids long. This CDR3 reads CAINEPREGDQCF. DNA for the CDR3: TGTGCCATCAATGAGCCGAGGGAAGGGGACCAGTGCTTC.

With respect to this clonotype: Being one base from a much bigger clone, this may be a read error. The CDR3 DNA reads TGTGCCGGCAGCCGCGTGGTAGACTACAATGAGCAGTTCTTC. Amino acids: CAGSRVVDYNEQFF. V usage is TRBV7-9 and J usage is TRBJ2-1, with unresolved D. The CDR3 has 14 residues. Germline CDR1 reads SEHNR; CDR2 reads FQNEAQ (reference sequence).

The chain links TRBV13 to TRBJ2-3; 7 bases align to TRBD2. In germline, CDR1 is PRHDT, CDR2 FYEKMQ (reference sequence). V shed 7 bases and J 8 bases; nucleotides not matched to a gene: 9. The CDR3 extends over 13 amino acids. The CDR3 DNA sequence: TGTGCCAGCAAGGACCAGCGGGATGTTACGCAGTATTTT. Translating gives CASKDQRDVTQYF.

This clonotype has only a few counts. A much larger clone sits a single nucleotide away, making a read error possible. Likely a read error: the CDR3 ends without its conserved phenylalanine or tryptophan. The rearrangement uses TRBV9 and TRBJ2-1; D could derive from TRBD1 or TRBD2 (7 bases each). The V end lost 0 bases, the J end lost 13 bases, and 14 bases lay between the germline ends. Per the germline V gene, CDR1 is SGDLS and CDR2 is YYNGEE. The CDR3 spans 13 residues. In DNA, the CDR3 is TGTGCCAGCAGCGTAGGGGGAGGGGACAGTCAGTTCTCC. Protein product: CASSVGGGDSQFS.

This clonotype came up once. The chain uses TRBV6-2 or TRBV6-3 and TRBJ2-2; D is undetermined. V gave up 0 bases and J gave up 6 bases, with 2 bases separating them. Germline CDR1 MNHEY, CDR2 SVGEGT. The CDR3 runs 12 residues. CDR3 sequence reads: CASSYSPGELFF. In DNA, the CDR3 is TGTGCCAGCAGTTACTCTCCCGGGGAGCTGTTTTTT.

Worth noting for this clonotype: A much more abundant neighbour one base away suggests this may be a read error. The chain couples TRBV3-2 to TRBJ2-3. TRBV3-2 corresponds to a pseudogene. The CDR3 contains 15 residues. CDR3 sequence reads: CASSQERWSIDTQYF. The CDR3 DNA follows: TGTGCCAGCAGCCAAGAAAGGTGGAGTATAGATACGCAGTATTTT.

The rearrangement uses TRBV12-3 or TRBV12-4 and TRBJ1-4; 11 bases are a match to TRBD1. The CDR3 covers 15 residues. Trimming took 6 bases from V and 5 from J; bases not matched to a gene: 5. CDR3 sequence: CASSYRDRGNEKLFF. Written as DNA, the CDR3 is TGTGCCAGCAGCTACCGGGACAGGGGGAATGAAAAACTGTTTTTT.

The sample holds many counts of this clonotype. Here the CDR3 DNA reads TGTGCCAGCAGCCAAGGGACAGGGGGCTATGGCTACACCTTC. Its protein product is CASSQGTGGYGYTF. The rearrangement uses TRBV3-1 and TRBJ1-2, with 10 bases that match TRBD1. The CDR3 loop spans 14 amino acids. V lost 1 base and J lost 4; bases outside the gene matches: 0. Germline V CDR1 and CDR2: LGHDT, YNNKEL (reference sequence).